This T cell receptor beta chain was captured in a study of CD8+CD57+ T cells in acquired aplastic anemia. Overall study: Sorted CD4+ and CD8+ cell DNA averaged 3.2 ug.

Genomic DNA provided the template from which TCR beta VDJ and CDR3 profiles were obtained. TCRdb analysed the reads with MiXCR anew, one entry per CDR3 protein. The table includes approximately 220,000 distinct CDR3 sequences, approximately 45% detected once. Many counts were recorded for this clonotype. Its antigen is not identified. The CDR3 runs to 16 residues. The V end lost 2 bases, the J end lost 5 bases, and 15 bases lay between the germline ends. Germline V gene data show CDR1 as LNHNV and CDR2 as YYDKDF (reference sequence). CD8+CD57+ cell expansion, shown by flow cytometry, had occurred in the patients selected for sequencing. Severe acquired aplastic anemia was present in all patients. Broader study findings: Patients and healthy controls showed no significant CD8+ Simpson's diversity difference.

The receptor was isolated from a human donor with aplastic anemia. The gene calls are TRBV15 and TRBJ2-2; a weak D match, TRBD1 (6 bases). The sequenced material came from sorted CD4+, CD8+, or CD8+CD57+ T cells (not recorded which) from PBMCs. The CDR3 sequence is CATSRQGQLLTGELFF. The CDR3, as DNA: TGTGCCACCAGCAGACAAGGACAGCTTCTTACCGGGGAGCTGTTTTTT.